The clone carrying this T cell receptor beta chain was observed a handful of times. Its antigen remains unknown. The DNA is omitted, as the CDR3 cannot be located on it reliably, and the CDR3 follows TCRdb's listing. This sample was taken from a study of cytotoxic CD8 clonotypes in ibrutinib-treated CLL. Assay: immunoSEQ multiplex PCR; the TCRdb copy retains only in-frame clones and omits some. Among a few hundred thousand clones listed, about 80% were seen once. Per the germline V gene, CDR1 is SGHDN and CDR2 is FVKESK. The CDR3 spans 12 amino acids, including both terminal residues. Study-wide results and caveats: Researchers report that baseline clonality outpaced age-matched healthy donors and tracked circulating CD8+ T-cell counts.

This specimen was PBMCs, taken before ibrutinib treatment. This TCR was sampled from a human donor with chronic lymphocytic leukemia. The chain joins TRBV14 to TRBJ1-1. The CDR3: CASNFGPAEAFF.